Listed below are T cell receptor beta chains from one sample, sequenced in a study of CD8+ T cells in alopecia areata. Libraries were prepared by immunoSEQ multiplex PCR; TCRdb keeps only in-frame clonotypes and omits some of them. The sample lists fewer than 250,000 clones, 50% to 60% seen once, with about 0.69% in the top ten. The sequencing here drew on CD4+ T cells sorted from blood, taken at week 4, from a patient treated with tofacitinib. These receptor sequences come from a human donor with alopecia areata. CDR3s include the opening cysteine and the closing phenylalanine or tryptophan. Fields, in order: D gene, V gene, J gene, clone size, CDR3 protein, CDR3 DNA. The D gene is left open where the match is weak. Rows may omit the clone size; those that give it use once, few, many or a size class.

d_gene: TRBD1
v_gene: TRBV18
j_gene: TRBJ2-5
abundance: -
CDR3aa: CASSPGQQETQYF
CDR3nt: TGTGCCAGCTCACCGGGACAGCAAGAGACCCAGTACTTC

d_gene: -
v_gene: TRBV29-1
j_gene: TRBJ2-7
abundance: -
CDR3aa: CSVEGSAGERVNEQYF
CDR3nt: TGCAGCGTTGAAGGATCGGCAGGGGAGAGGGTAAACGAGCAGTACTTC

d_gene: -
v_gene: TRBV7-6
j_gene: TRBJ2-1
abundance: -
CDR3aa: CASSLIVAYNEQFF
CDR3nt: TGTGCCAGCAGCTTAATTGTGGCCTACAATGAGCAGTTCTTC

d_gene: TRBD1
v_gene: TRBV29-1
j_gene: TRBJ2-5
abundance: -
CDR3aa: CSANRDRGSETQYF
CDR3nt: TGCAGCGCAAACCGGGACAGGGGGTCCGAGACCCAGTACTTC

d_gene: -
v_gene: TRBV25-1
j_gene: TRBJ2-5
abundance: once
CDR3aa: CASSALILALETQYF
CDR3nt: TGTGCCAGCAGTGCCTTGATCCTAGCGTTGGAGACCCAGTACTTC

d_gene: -
v_gene: TRBV18
j_gene: TRBJ1-3
abundance: -
CDR3aa: CASSPRTASGNTIYF
CDR3nt: TGTGCCAGCTCACCACGGACAGCCTCTGGAAACACCATATATTTT

d_gene: TRBD1
v_gene: TRBV10-3
j_gene: TRBJ1-5
abundance: -
CDR3aa: CAISPDRNGNQPQHF
CDR3nt: TGTGCCATCAGCCCGGACAGGAACGGCAATCAGCCCCAGCATTTT

d_gene: TRBD1
v_gene: TRBV29-1
j_gene: TRBJ1-2
abundance: -
CDR3aa: CSVLTGNYGYTF
CDR3nt: TGCAGCGTGCTGACAGGGAACTATGGCTACACCTTC

d_gene: TRBD1
v_gene: TRBV5-1
j_gene: TRBJ2-7
abundance: -
CDR3aa: CASSWGQGQGQYF
CDR3nt: TGCGCCAGCAGCTGGGGACAGGGACAGGGACAGTACTTC

d_gene: -
v_gene: TRBV30
j_gene: TRBJ2-1
abundance: -
CDR3aa: CAWTAALGPYNEQFF
CDR3nt: TGTGCCTGGACCGCCGCCCTAGGCCCCTACAATGAGCAGTTCTTC

d_gene: TRBD1
v_gene: TRBV10-3
j_gene: TRBJ1-1
abundance: few
CDR3aa: CAIRDTGQRDTEAFF
CDR3nt: TGTGCCATCAGGGATACGGGACAGCGAGACACTGAAGCTTTCTTT